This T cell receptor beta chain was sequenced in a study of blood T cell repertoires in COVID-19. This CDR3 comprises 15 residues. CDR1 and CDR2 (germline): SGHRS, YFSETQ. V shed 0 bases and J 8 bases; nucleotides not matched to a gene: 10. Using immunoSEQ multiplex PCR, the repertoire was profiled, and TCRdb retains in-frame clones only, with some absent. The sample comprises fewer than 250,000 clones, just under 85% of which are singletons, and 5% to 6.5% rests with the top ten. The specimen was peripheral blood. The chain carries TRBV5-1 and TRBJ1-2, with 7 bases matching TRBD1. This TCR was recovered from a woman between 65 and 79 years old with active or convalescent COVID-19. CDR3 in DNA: TGCGCCAGCAGCTTGGACGGAGGGGGCGACGGGGGCTACACCTTC. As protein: CASSLDGGGDGGYTF.